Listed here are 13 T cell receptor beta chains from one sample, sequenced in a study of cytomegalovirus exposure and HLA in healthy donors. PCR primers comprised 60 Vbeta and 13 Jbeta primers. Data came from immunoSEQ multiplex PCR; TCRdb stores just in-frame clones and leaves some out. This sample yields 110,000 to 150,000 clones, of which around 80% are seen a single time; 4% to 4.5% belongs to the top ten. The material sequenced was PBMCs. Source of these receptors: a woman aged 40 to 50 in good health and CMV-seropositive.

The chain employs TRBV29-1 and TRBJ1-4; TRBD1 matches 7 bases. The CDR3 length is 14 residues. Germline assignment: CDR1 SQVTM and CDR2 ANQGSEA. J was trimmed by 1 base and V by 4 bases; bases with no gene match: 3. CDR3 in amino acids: CSVADRVTNEKLFF. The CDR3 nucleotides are TGCAGCGTTGCCGACAGGGTAACTAATGAAAAACTGTTTTTT.

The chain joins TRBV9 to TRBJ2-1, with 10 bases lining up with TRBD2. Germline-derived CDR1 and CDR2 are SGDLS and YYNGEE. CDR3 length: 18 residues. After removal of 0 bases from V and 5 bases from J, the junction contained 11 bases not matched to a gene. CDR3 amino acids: CASSVAGASGSGDNEQFF. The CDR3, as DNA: TGTGCCAGCAGCGTAGCTGGGGCTAGCGGGAGCGGGGACAATGAGCAGTTCTTC.

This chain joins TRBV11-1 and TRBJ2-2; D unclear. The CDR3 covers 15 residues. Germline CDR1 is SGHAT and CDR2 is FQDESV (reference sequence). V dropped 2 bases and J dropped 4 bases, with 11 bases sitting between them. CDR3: CASSLRATTTGELFF. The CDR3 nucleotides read TGTGCCAGCAGCTTACGAGCAACCACCACCGGGGAGCTGTTTTTT.

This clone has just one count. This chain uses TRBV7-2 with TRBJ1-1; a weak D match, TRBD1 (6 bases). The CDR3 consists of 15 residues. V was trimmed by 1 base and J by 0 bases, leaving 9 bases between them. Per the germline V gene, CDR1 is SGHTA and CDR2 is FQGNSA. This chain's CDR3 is CASSLVWTVNTEAFF. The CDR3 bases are TGTGCCAGCAGCTTAGTCTGGACAGTGAACACTGAAGCTTTCTTT.

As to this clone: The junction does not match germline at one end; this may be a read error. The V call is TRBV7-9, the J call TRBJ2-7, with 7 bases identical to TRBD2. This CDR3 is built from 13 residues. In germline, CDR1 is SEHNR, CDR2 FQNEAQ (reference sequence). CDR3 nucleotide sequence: TGTTCCAGTGCGGGGGTGTCCTCCTACGAGCAGTACTTC. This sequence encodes CSSAGVSSYEQYF.

CDR3 in DNA: TGTGCCAGCAGTGAAGCGATCCAGGGCTTTGGAGATACGCAGTATTTT. Translated, it gives CASSEAIQGFGDTQYF. This chain joins TRBV6-1 and TRBJ2-3; the D gene is possibly TRBD1 (5 bases). This CDR3 has 16 residues. Trimming removed 0 bases from V and 5 bases from J, with 15 bases in between. Per germline, CDR1 MNHNS and CDR2 SASEGT.

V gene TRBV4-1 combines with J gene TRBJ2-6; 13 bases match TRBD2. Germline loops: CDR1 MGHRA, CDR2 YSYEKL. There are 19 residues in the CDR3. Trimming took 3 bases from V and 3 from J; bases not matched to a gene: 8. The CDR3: CASSQWGTSGRDGANVLTF. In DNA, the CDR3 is TGCGCCAGCAGCCAGTGGGGTACTAGCGGGAGGGATGGGGCCAACGTCCTGACTTTC.

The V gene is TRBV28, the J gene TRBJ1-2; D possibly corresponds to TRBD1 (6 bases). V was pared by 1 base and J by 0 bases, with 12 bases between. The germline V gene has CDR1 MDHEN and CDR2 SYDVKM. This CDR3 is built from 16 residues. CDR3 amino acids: CASSLFRGSANYGYTF. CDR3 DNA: TGTGCCAGCAGTTTATTCAGGGGTTCGGCTAACTATGGCTACACCTTC.

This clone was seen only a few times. The CDR3 bases are TGCAGCGGCGGCAGCACAGATACGCAGTATTTT. It translates to CSGGSTDTQYF. This chain connects TRBV29-1 to TRBJ2-3; D remains ambiguous. Germline lookup yields CDR1 SQVTM and CDR2 ANQGSEA. The CDR3 loop spans 11 amino acids. V lost 7 bases and J lost 0, with 5 bases in between.

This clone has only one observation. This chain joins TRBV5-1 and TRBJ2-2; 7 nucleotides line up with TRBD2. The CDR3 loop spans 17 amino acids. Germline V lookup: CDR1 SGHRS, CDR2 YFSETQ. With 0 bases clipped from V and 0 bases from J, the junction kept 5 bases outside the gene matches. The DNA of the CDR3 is TGCGCCAGCAGCTTGGGGTCTAGCGGCGCGAACACCGGGGAGCTGTTTTTT. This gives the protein CASSLGSSGANTGELFF. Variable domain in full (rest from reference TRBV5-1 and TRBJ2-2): KAGVTQTPRYLIKTRGQQVTLSCSPISGHRSVSWYQQTPGQGLQFLFEYFSETQRNKGNFPGRFSGRQFSNSRSEMNVSTLELGDSALYLCASSLGSSGANTGELFFGEGSRLTVL.

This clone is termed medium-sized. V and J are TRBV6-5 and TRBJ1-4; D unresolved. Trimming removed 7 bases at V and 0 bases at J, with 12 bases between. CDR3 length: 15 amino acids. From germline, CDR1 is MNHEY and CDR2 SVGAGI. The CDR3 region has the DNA TGTGCCAGCAAAACCTCAGGAACAACTAATGAAAAACTGTTTTTT. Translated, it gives CASKTSGTTNEKLFF.

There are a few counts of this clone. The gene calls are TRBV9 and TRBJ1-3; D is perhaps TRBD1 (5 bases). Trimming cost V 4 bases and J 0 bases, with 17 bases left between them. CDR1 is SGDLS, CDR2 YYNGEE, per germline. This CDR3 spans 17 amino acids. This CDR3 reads CASSSSVGGSSGNTIYF. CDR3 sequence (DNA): TGTGCCAGCAGCTCATCCGTCGGGGGGAGCTCTGGAAACACCATATATTTT.

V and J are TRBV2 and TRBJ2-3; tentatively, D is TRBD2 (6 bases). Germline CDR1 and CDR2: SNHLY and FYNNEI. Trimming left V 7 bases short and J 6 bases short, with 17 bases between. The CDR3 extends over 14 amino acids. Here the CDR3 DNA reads TGTGCCAGCACGGAGCGGGCGAGAATGGATACGCAGTATTTT. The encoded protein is CASTERARMDTQYF. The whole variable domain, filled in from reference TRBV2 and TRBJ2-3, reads EPEVTQTPSHQVTQMGQEVILRCVPISNHLYFYWYRQILGQKVEFLVSFYNNEISEKSEIFDDQFSVERPDGSNFTLKIRSTKLEDSAMYFCASTERARMDTQYFGPGTRLTVL.